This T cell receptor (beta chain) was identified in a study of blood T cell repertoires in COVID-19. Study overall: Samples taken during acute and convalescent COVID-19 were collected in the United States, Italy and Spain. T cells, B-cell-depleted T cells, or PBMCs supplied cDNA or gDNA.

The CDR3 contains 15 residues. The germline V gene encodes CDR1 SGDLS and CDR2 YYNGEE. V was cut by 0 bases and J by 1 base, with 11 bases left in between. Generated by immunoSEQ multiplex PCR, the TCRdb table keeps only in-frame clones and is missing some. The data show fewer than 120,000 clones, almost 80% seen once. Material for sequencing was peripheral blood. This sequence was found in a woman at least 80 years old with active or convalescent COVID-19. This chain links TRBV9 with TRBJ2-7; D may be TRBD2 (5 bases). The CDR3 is CASSVDGLGSYEQYF. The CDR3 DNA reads TGTGCCAGCAGCGTAGACGGACTGGGTTCCTACGAGCAGTACTTC.